The clone carrying this T cell receptor beta chain was counted at least ten times. The sample comes from a study of shared clonotypes between healthy human individuals. Trimming removed 6 bases from V and 8 bases from J, with 11 bases in between. The CDR3 spans 13 residues. From germline, CDR1 is LNHDA and CDR2 SQIVND (reference sequence). Here immunoSEQ multiplex PCR was the method, and the copy in TCRdb shows in-frame clones only, minus some. Among about 1 million clones listed, around 74% were seen once. This chain uses TRBV19 with TRBJ1-6; D is possibly TRBD1 (6 bases). This clonotype was sampled from a man younger than 35 in good health. Material: memory CD4+ T cells sorted from blood. Indicated subset: CD45RA-negative fraction. The CDR3 coding sequence is TGTGCCAGTAGAAGCCACAGGGATTCACCCCTCCACTTT. This gives the protein CASRSHRDSPLHF.